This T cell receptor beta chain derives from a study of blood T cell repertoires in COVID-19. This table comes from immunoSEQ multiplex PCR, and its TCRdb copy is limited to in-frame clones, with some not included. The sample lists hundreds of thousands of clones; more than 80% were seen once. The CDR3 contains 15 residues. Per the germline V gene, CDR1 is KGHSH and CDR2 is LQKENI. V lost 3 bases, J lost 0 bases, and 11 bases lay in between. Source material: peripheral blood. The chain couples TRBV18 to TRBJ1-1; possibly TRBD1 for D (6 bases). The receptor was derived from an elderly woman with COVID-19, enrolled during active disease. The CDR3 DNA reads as TGTGCCAGCTCACCGTCAAACAGGGTGAACACTGAAGCTTTCTTT. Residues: CASSPSNRVNTEAFF. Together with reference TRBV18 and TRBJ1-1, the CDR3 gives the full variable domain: NAGVMQNPRHLVRRRGQEARLRCSPMKGHSHVYWYRQLPEEGLKFMVYLQKENIIDESGMPKERFSAEFPKEGPSILRIQQVVRGDSAAYFCASSPSNRVNTEAFFGQGTRLTVV.